This T cell receptor beta chain was profiled in a study of blood T cell repertoires in COVID-19. For the study at large: There were acute and convalescent COVID-19 samples, and they came from the United States, Italy and Spain. From T cells, B-cell-depleted T cells, or PBMCs came the material, which was cDNA or gDNA.

Profiling relied on immunoSEQ multiplex PCR, and the TCRdb table lists in-frame clones only, not all of them. The sample records about 60,000 clones, approximately 90% being singletons. J gave up 3 bases and V 1 base, and 6 bases lay outside the gene matches. The CDR3 runs to 17 residues. Germline-derived CDR1 and CDR2 are SGHDN and FVKESK. This rearrangement joins TRBV14 to TRBJ2-5, with 12 positions matching TRBD1. This sequence originates from an older woman with active COVID-19. Material: peripheral blood. The CDR3 sequence is CASSQAGTGGWKETQYF. The CDR3 nucleotides are TGTGCCAGCAGCCAAGCCGGGACAGGGGGCTGGAAAGAGACCCAGTACTTC. Filled out from reference TRBV14 and TRBJ2-5, the complete variable domain reads EAGVTQFPSHSVIEKGQTVTLRCDPISGHDNLYWYRRVMGKEIKFLLHFVKESKQDESGMPNNRFLAERTGGTYSTLKVQPAELEDSGVYFCASSQAGTGGWKETQYFGPGTRLLVL.